These T cell receptor beta chains were read from a single sample in a study of T-cell reconstitution after alpha-beta-depleted transplantation in children. TCRdb analysed the PCR reads with MiXCR anew, one entry per CDR3 protein. The sample records 640,000 or so distinct CDR3 sequences, 16% being singletons. The specimen comprised PBMCs from the stem cell graft donor, sampled from the stem cell graft. The receptors were gathered from a human donor who donated a stem cell graft to a child with acute myeloid leukemia. Both conserved end residues are part of each CDR3.

V gene,CDR3 protein
TRBV9,CASTPRGGYNEQFF
TRBV12-3/TRBV12-4,CASRRGQGRAGELFF
TRBV20-1,CSAFPTGTVNTGELFF
TRBV27,CASSLLAQTGELFF
TRBV6-1,CASSIGGGAEAFF
TRBV20-1,CSASDRGLQPQHF
TRBV20-1,CSAYNSPLHF
TRBV5-6,CASSLWRGETQYF
TRBV6-7,CASSSVSNSNQPQHF
TRBV6-5,CASSYFGQSSYNEQFF
TRBV25-1,CASGGRVGTEAFF
TRBV20-1,CSAPRRGQALTGELFF
TRBV20-1,CSAGNSGVGTNEQFF
TRBV2,CASTRPLPYNEQFF
TRBV20-1,CSARDWRVDQPQHF
TRBV24-1,CATSEAEYNSPLHF
TRBV9,CASSRRGWGLAGDEQFF
TRBV20-1,CSARKTSGGPSWNEQFF
TRBV7-9,CASSSTKKGEAFF
TRBV4-3,CASSQVGRQGDANYGYTF
TRBV29-1,CSVKSSSGNTIYF
TRBV12-3/TRBV12-4,CASSFGGETLSKNIQYF
TRBV7-8,CASSLVAQGAWDTEAFF
TRBV7-9,CASSPRQGTTGNEQFF
TRBV5-4,CASSPGQGPYGYTF
TRBV5-1,CASSLTSGNLDTQYF